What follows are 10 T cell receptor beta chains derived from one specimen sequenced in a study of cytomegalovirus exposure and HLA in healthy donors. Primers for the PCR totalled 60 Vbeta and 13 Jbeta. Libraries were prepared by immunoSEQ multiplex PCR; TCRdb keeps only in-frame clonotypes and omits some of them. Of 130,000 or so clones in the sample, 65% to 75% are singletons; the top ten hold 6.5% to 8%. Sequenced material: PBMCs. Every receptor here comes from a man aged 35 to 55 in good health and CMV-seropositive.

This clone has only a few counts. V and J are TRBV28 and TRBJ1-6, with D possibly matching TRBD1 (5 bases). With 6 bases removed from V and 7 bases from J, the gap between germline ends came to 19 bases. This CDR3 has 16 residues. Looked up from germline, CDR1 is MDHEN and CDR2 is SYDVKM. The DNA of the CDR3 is TGTGCCAGCAGCCCTGGAGTGGCAGGGAGGAATTCACCCCTCCACTTT. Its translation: CASSPGVAGRNSPLHF.

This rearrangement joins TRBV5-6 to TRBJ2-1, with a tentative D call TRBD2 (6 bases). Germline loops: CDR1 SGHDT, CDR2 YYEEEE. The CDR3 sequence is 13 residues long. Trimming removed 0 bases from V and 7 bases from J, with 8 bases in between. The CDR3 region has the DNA TGTGCCAGCAGCTTGGCCGCGGGAAATGAGCAGTTCTTC. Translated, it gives CASSLAAGNEQFF.

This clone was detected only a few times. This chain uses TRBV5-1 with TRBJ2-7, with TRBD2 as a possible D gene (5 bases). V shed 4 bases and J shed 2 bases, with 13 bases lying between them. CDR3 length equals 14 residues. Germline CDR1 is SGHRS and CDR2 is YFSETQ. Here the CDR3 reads CASSPEAVTYEQYF. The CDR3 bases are TGCGCCAGCAGCCCGGAGGCAGTGACCTACGAGCAGTACTTC. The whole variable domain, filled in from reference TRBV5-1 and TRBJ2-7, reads KAGVTQTPRYLIKTRGQQVTLSCSPISGHRSVSWYQQTPGQGLQFLFEYFSETQRNKGNFPGRFSGRQFSNSRSEMNVSTLELGDSALYLCASSPEAVTYEQYFGPGTRLTVT.

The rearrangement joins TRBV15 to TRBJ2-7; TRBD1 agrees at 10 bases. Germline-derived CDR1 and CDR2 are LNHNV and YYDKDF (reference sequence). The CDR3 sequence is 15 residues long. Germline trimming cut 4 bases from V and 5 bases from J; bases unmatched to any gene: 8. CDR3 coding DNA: TGTGCCACCAGCATCCAGGGACAGGGGAAGAACGAGCAGTACTTC. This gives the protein CATSIQGQGKNEQYF.

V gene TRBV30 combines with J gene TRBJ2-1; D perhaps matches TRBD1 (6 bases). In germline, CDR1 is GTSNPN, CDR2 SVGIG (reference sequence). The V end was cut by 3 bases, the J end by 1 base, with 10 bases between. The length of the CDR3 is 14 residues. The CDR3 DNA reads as TGTGCCTGGAGGGGGGCAGGGTCCTACAATGAGCAGTTCTTC. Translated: CAWRGAGSYNEQFF.

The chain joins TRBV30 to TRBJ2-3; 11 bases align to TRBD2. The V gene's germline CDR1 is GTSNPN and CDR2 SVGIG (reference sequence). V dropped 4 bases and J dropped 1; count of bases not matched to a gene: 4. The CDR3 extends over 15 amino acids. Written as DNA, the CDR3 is TGTGCCTGGACTAGCGGGGGGTTCGGCACAGATACGCAGTATTTT. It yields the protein CAWTSGGFGTDTQYF.

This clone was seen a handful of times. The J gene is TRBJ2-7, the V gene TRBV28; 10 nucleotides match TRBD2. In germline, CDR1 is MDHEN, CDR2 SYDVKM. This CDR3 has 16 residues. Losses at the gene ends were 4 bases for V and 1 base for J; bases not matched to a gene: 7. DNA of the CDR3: TGTGCCAGCAGTTGGGGCATAGCGGGAGGATCCTACGAGCAGTACTTC. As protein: CASSWGIAGGSYEQYF.

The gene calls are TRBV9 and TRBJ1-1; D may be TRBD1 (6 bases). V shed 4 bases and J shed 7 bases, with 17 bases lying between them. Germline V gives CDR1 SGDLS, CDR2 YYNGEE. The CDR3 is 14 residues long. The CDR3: CASSLHSQTGEAFF. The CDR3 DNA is TGTGCCAGCAGCTTACATTCCCAGACAGGTGAAGCTTTCTTT. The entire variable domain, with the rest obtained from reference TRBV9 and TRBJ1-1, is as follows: DSGVTQTPKHLITATGQRVTLRCSPRSGDLSVYWYQQSLDQGLQFLIQYYNGEERAKGNILERFSAQQFPDLHSELNLSSLELGDSALYFCASSLHSQTGEAFFGQGTRLTVV.

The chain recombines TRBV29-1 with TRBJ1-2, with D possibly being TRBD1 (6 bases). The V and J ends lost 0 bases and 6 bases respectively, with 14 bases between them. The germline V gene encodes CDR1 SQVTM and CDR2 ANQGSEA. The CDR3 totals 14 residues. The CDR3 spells CSVEEGAGSDGYTF. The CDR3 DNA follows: TGCAGCGTTGAAGAGGGGGCAGGGAGTGATGGCTACACCTTC.

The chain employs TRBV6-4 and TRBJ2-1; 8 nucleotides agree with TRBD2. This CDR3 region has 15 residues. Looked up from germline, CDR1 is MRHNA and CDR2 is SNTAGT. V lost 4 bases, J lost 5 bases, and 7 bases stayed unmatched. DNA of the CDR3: TGTGCCAGCAGTGCGGGGACTAGGGTCGACAATGAGCAGTTCTTC. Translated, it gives CASSAGTRVDNEQFF.